The 17 T cell receptor beta chains below all came from one sample that was sequenced in a study of shared clonotypes between healthy human individuals. The table came from immunoSEQ multiplex PCR; TCRdb's copy has only in-frame clones and leaves some out. Among some 470,000 clones listed, 76% were seen once. The sample consisted of PBMCs. The receptors shown here come from a middle-aged woman in good health. Some clones in this sample may be carry-over from other donors' samples.

Only a few counts were recorded for this clone. The chain recombines TRBV6-6 with TRBJ2-1; no clear D gene. The germline CDR1 and CDR2 sequences are MNHNY and SVGAGI (reference sequence). The CDR3 spans 12 residues. V dropped 8 bases and J dropped 11 bases, with 16 bases sitting between them. CDR3 in DNA: TGTGCCAGCTCTATGGCCTTGGATAAGCAGTTCTTC. Its protein is CASSMALDKQFF.

The DNA of the CDR3 is TGCGCCAGCAGATACACAGGAGATGAAAAACTGTTTTTT. This gives the protein CASRYTGDEKLFF. The V gene is TRBV10-2, the J gene TRBJ1-4; tentatively, D is TRBD1 (5 bases). Per germline, CDR1 WSHSY and CDR2 SAAADI. V lost 6 bases, J lost 6 bases, and 11 bases lay in between. The CDR3 spans 13 residues.

In the case of this clone: Other DNA sequences in this sample translate to the same CDR3. This chain joins TRBV7-2 and TRBJ2-7, with 8 bases that match TRBD2. Trimming took 0 bases from V and 6 from J; bases not matched to a gene: 1. Germline CDR1 and CDR2: SGHTA and FQGNSA. The CDR3 length is 13 residues. CDR3 region: CASSLAGGVEQYF. As DNA, the CDR3 is TGTGCCAGCAGCTTAGCCGGGGGGGTCGAGCAGTACTTC.

Comment on this clone: This likely reflects a read error, since a far larger clone is one base away. Other DNA variants within this sample encode the same CDR3. CDR3 in amino acids: CASSEGESNEQFF. CDR3 nucleotides: TGTGCCAGCAGTGAGGGGGAATCCAATGAGCAGTTCTTC. The chain carries TRBV6-4 and TRBJ2-1; D is tentatively TRBD1 or TRBD2 (5 bases each). Germline CDR1 and CDR2: MRHNA and SNTAGT. V gave up 3 bases and J gave up 6 bases, with 9 bases separating them. This CDR3 has 13 residues.

The chain combines TRBV7-8 with TRBJ1-5; D gene ambiguous. The CDR3 runs 14 residues. Germline V gene sequence: CDR1 SGHVS, CDR2 FQNEAQ. The V end lost 5 bases, the J end lost 7 bases, and 15 bases lay between the germline ends. The CDR3 sequence: CASSPRVGTQPQHF. The CDR3 DNA is TGTGCCAGCAGCCCAAGAGTAGGTACGCAGCCCCAGCATTTT.

The chain uses TRBV9 and TRBJ2-1; D remains unclear. V gave up 3 bases and J gave up 0 bases, with 19 bases separating them. The germline V gene encodes CDR1 SGDLS and CDR2 YYNGEE. This CDR3 region has 18 residues. The CDR3 nucleotides are TGTGCCAGCAGCGCCGGAAAGAGCGCCCTGAGCTCCTACAATGAGCAGTTCTTC. Its translation is CASSAGKSALSSYNEQFF.

This clone has just one count. This chain links TRBV30 with TRBJ2-3; TRBD2 matches 7 bases. J gave up 2 bases and V 0 bases, and 5 bases lay outside the gene matches. Germline V lookup: CDR1 GTSNPN, CDR2 SVGIG (reference sequence). CDR3 length: 15 amino acids. The CDR3 here is CAWSVAGLYTDTQYF. The CDR3 DNA sequence: TGTGCCTGGAGTGTAGCGGGACTTTACACAGATACGCAGTATTTT.

With respect to this clone: Since a far larger clone is one base different, this is likely a read error. This sample includes further DNA sequences coding for the same CDR3. This sequence joins TRBV19 and TRBJ2-1, with TRBD2 as a possible D gene (5 bases). The CDR3 has 15 amino acids. Deletions cut 4 bases from V and 6 bases from J, with 16 bases between. In germline, CDR1 is LNHDA, CDR2 SQIVND (reference sequence). The CDR3 DNA follows: TGTGCCAGTAGTAGGCTAGCAGGAGGTTTCAATGAGCAGTTCTTC. As protein: CASSRLAGGFNEQFF.

Of note for this clone: The junction departs from the called germline gene at one end, perhaps through a read error. The J gene is TRBJ2-7, the V gene TRBV5-1; tentative D call: TRBD2 (5 bases). Per the germline V gene, CDR1 is SGHRS and CDR2 is YFSETQ. This CDR3 spans 14 amino acids. This chain's CDR3 is CASSLGFGVREQCF. The CDR3 DNA sequence: TGCGCCAGCAGCTTGGGTTTTGGGGTGAGGGAGCAGTGCTTC.

The V call is TRBV19, the J call TRBJ2-6; 9 bases are a match to TRBD1. Looked up from germline, CDR1 is LNHDA and CDR2 is SQIVND (reference sequence). This CDR3 spans 18 amino acids. With 8 bases clipped from V and 2 bases from J, the junction kept 13 bases outside the gene matches. The CDR3 bases are TGTGCCAGTTCTAGCCAGAGACAGGGGGTGACTGGGGCCAACGTCCTGACTTTC. The encoded protein is CASSSQRQGVTGANVLTF.

The chain uses TRBV6-4 and TRBJ1-6; D is perhaps TRBD1 (6 bases). V was trimmed by 5 bases and J by 7 bases, leaving 15 bases between them. Germline CDR1 reads MRHNA; CDR2 reads SNTAGT. CDR3 length equals 15 residues. CDR3 amino acids: CASSPTGEKNSPLHF. CDR3 nucleotide sequence: TGTGCCAGCAGTCCGACAGGAGAAAAAAATTCACCCCTCCACTTT.

V and J are TRBV28 and TRBJ2-7; 8 nucleotides align to TRBD1. The CDR3 loop spans 14 amino acids. The germline V gene has CDR1 MDHEN and CDR2 SYDVKM. After removal of 10 bases from V and 0 bases from J, the junction contained 8 bases not matched to a gene. The CDR3 nucleotides are TGTGCCACCAAACAGGGGGGAATCTCCTACGAGCAGTACTTC. This codes for CATKQGGISYEQYF.

J is TRBJ2-7 and V is TRBV6-5, with D possibly called TRBD1 or TRBD2 (5 bases each). Looked up from germline, CDR1 is MNHEY and CDR2 is SVGAGI. V was pared by 0 bases and J by 2 bases, with 11 bases between. The CDR3 totals 15 residues. This chain's CDR3 is CASSYSVGPTYEQYF. The CDR3 region has the DNA TGTGCCAGCAGTTACTCGGTGGGACCGACCTACGAGCAGTACTTC.

This clone was found once. CDR3 coding DNA: TGTGCCAGCAGGGACCAGGGGGCGATCACAGATACGCAGTATTTT. This sequence encodes CASRDQGAITDTQYF. V and J are TRBV6-1 and TRBJ2-3; 8 nucleotides match TRBD1. V was pared by 6 bases and J by 2 bases, with 7 bases of the junction left unmatched. This CDR3 has 15 residues. Germline CDR1 and CDR2: MNHNS and SASEGT.

The J gene is TRBJ2-3, the V gene TRBV11-3; tentative D call: TRBD1 (5 bases). V was shortened by 5 bases and J by 1 base, with 19 bases between the two germline ends. CDR1 is SGHNT and CDR2 is YENEEA in the germline V gene. This CDR3 spans 17 amino acids. Here the CDR3 reads CASSPRRVGPRTDTQYF. CDR3 coding DNA: TGTGCCAGCAGCCCCCGACGGGTGGGGCCCCGCACAGATACGCAGTATTTT. The full variable domain, rest sourced from reference TRBV11-3 and TRBJ2-3, is EAGVVQSPRYKIIEKKQPVAFWCNPISGHNTLYWYLQNLGQGPELLIRYENEEAVDDSQLPKDRFSAERLKGVDSTLKIQPAELGDSAVYLCASSPRRVGPRTDTQYFGPGTRLTVL.

This clone was seen at least ten times. The CDR3 DNA is TGTGCCAGCTATCAGAGGACTAGCGGTAAAGAGACCCAGTACTTC. It encodes CASYQRTSGKETQYF. This chain joins TRBV2 and TRBJ2-5, with TRBD2 matching over 10 bases. J gave up 3 bases and V 8 bases, and 9 bases lay outside the gene matches. The CDR3 runs to 15 residues. Germline assignment: CDR1 SNHLY and CDR2 FYNNEI.

CDR3 amino acids: CASSLLTSGTGEQYF. The CDR3 DNA is TGTGCCAGCAGCTTATTGACTAGCGGGACTGGCGAGCAGTACTTC. V and J are TRBV7-2 and TRBJ2-7, with 11 bases that match TRBD2. Germline loops: CDR1 SGHTA, CDR2 FQGNSA. V gave up 2 bases and J gave up 6 bases; unmatched junction bases: 6. The CDR3 totals 15 residues.